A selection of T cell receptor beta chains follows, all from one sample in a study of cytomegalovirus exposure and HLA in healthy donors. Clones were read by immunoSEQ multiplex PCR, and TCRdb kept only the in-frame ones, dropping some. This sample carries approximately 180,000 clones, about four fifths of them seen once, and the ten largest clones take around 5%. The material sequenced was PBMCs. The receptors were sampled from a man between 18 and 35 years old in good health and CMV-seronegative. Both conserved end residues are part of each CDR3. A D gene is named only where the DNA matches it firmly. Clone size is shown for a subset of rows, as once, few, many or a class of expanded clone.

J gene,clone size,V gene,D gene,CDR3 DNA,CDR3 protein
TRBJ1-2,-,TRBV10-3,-,TGTGCCATCAGTGCCGTTGGAGGGCTAGGCTACACCTTC,CAISAVGGLGYTF
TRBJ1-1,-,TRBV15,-,TGTGCCACCAGCAGAGATCGGGGGAACACTGAAGCTTTCTTT,CATSRDRGNTEAFF
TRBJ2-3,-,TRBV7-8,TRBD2,TGTGCCAGCAGCGCCGGGACTAGCGGGAGCAAAGATACGCAGTATTTT,CASSAGTSGSKDTQYF
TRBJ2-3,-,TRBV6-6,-,TGTGCCAGCAGTTACAGCCCGGGGGAGACCACAGATACGCAGTATTTT,CASSYSPGETTDTQYF
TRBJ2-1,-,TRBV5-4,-,TGTGCCAGCAGCGGGGAGTATGAGCAGTTCTTC,CASSGEYEQFF
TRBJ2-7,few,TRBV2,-,TGTGCCAGCAGTGAATCTCTCTCGGGTGAGCAGTACTTC,CASSESLSGEQYF
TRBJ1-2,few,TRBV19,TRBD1,TGTGCCAGTAGTATAGATTTACGCGGAATTGGCAGGGGGACTCGCATCGGGTATGGCTACACCTTC,CASSIDLRGIGRGTRIGYGYTF
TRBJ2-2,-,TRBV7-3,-,TGTGCCAGCAGCTTACATCCCGGAGGTATTAACACCGGGGAGCTGTTTTTT,CASSLHPGGINTGELFF
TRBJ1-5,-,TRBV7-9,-,TGTGCCAGCAGCTTAGATTGGAGGAATAGCAATCAGCCCCAGCATTTT,CASSLDWRNSNQPQHF
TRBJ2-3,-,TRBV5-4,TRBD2,TGTGCCAGCAGCTTGATGGTAGCGGGAGTTGGAACAGATACGCAGTATTTT,CASSLMVAGVGTDTQYF
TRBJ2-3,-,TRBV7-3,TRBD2,TGTGCCAGCAGCTTAAATGGCGGGGGGAGCACAGATACGCAGTATTTT,CASSLNGGGSTDTQYF
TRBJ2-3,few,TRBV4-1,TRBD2,TGCGCCAGCAGCCAAGGTGAGCGGGGAGGAGATACGCAGTATTTT,CASSQGERGGDTQYF
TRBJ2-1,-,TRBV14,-,TGTGCCAGCAGCCAAGCTGGCGGGGCTAACAATGAGCAGTTCTTC,CASSQAGGANNEQFF
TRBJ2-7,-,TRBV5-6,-,TGTGCCAGCAGCTTAAGTGCCAGCTACGAGCAGTACTTC,CASSLSASYEQYF
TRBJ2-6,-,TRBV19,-,TGTGCCAGTAGTCCCCGACTGTGGGGGGCCAACGTCCTGACTTTC,CASSPRLWGANVLTF
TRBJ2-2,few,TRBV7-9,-,TGTGCCAGCAGCTTAGCGCTCCGGACCGGGGAGCTGTTTTTT,CASSLALRTGELFF
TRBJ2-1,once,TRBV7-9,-,TGTGCCAGCAGCTTAGAGGGGATCTACAATGAGCAGTTCTTC,CASSLEGIYNEQFF
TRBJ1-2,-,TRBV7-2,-,TGTGCCAGCAGCTTCCGGGACAACGCTAACTATGGCTACACCTTC,CASSFRDNANYGYTF
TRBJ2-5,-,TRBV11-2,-,TGTGCCAGCAGCTTAGACCTAGCGTTAGAGACCCAGTACTTC,CASSLDLALETQYF
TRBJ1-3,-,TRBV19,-,TGTGCCAGTAAGCCGGTAAACTCTGGAAACACCATATATTTT,CASKPVNSGNTIYF
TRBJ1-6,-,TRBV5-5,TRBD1,TGTGCCAGCAGGGTGAGGACAGGTTATAATTCACCCCTCCACTTT,CASRVRTGYNSPLHF
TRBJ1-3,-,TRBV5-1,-,TGCGCCAGCAGCTTACAAGAGGCTGGAAACACCATATATTTT,CASSLQEAGNTIYF
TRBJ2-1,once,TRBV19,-,TGTGCCAGTAGTCCTAATGCGGGAATAGTCACTAATGAGCAGTTCTTC,CASSPNAGIVTNEQFF
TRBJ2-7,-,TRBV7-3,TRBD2,TGTGCCAGCAGCTCCTCTAGCGGCTCCTACGAGCAGTACTTC,CASSSSSGSYEQYF
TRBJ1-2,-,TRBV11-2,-,TGTGCCAGCAGCTTAGGACCAGGGTTTCCCTATGGCTACACCTTC,CASSLGPGFPYGYTF
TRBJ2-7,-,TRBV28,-,TGTGCCAGCAGTTTTGGGACATCCAGCTCCTACGAGCAGTACTTC,CASSFGTSSSYEQYF
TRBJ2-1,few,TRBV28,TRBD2,TGTGCCAGCAGTTTTCTCTTAGGCGGAACTAGCGGCTACAATGAGCAGTTCTTC,CASSFLLGGTSGYNEQFF
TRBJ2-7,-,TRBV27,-,TGTGCCAGCAGATACCAGGACTACTACGAGCAGTACTTC,CASRYQDYYEQYF
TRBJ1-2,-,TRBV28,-,TGTGCCAGCAGCCTCCAGGGCTCGGTAGGAGGCTACACCTTC,CASSLQGSVGGYTF
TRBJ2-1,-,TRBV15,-,TGTGCCACCAGCAGAGATAAGGGGGAATTACCCCAGTTCTTC,CATSRDKGELPQFF
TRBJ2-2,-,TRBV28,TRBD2,TGTGCCAGCAGTTTATCCTTAGCGGGAGACACCGGGGAGCTGTTTTTT,CASSLSLAGDTGELFF
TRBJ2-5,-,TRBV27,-,TGTGCCAGCAGACAACAAGAGACCCAGTACTTC,CASRQQETQYF
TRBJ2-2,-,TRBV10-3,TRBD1,TGTGCCATCAGTGAAACTAATACCGGGACAGCCAACACCGGGGAGCTGTTTTTT,CAISETNTGTANTGELFF
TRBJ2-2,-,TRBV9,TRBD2,TGTGCCAGCAGCGACAGACTAGCGGGATTTACCGGGGAGCTGTTTTTT,CASSDRLAGFTGELFF
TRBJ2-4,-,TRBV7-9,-,TGTGCCAGCAGCTTAGCGGAGGGAAAAAACATTCAGTACTTC,CASSLAEGKNIQYF
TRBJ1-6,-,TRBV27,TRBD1,TGTGCCAGCAGTCCATGGACAGGGGTTGATTCACCCCTCCACTTT,CASSPWTGVDSPLHF
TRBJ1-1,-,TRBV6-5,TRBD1,TGTGCCAGCAGGAGGGGGCAAGGCACTGAAGCTTTCTTT,CASRRGQGTEAFF
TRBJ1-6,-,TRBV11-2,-,TGTGCCAGCAGCTTAGTGGAATCGGGGACCCTCCACTTT,CASSLVESGTLHF
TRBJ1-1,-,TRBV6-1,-,TGTGCCAGCAGTGAAGAGATAAAGAGGACTGAAGCTTTCTTT,CASSEEIKRTEAFF
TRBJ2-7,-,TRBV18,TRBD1,TGTGCCAGCTCACCGGACAGGGGCTCCGAGCAGTACTTC,CASSPDRGSEQYF
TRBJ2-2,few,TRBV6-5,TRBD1,TGTGCCAGCAGTCTCGGGACAGTTGTCGCCGGGGAGCTGTTTTTT,CASSLGTVVAGELFF
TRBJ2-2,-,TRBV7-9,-,TGTTCCAGCAGCAAGGAGGTGCGGGAGCTGTTTTTT,CSSSKEVRELFF
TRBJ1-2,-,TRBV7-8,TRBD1,TGTGCCAGCACCATGGACAGGAACTATGGCTACACCTTC,CASTMDRNYGYTF
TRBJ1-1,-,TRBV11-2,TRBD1,TGTGCCAGCAGCTCGGACAGGGACACTGAAGCTTTCTTT,CASSSDRDTEAFF
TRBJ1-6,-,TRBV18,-,TGTGCCAGCTCCCTCGGACAGTTACAATCACCCCTCCACTTT,CASSLGQLQSPLHF
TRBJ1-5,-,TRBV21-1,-,TGTGCCAGCAGCAACCACTCCGGGACAGGGGGCATTCAGCCCCAGCATTTT,CASSNHSGTGGIQPQHF
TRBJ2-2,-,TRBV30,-,TGTGCCTGGAGTGTCGGGAGCGATGGCGGGGAGCTGTTTTTT,CAWSVGSDGGELFF
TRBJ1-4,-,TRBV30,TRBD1,TGTGCCTGGAGTAGGGGACAGGGAGGGGAAAAACTGTTTTTT,CAWSRGQGGEKLFF
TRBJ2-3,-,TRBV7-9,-,TGTGCCAGCAGCTACAGATCAGATACGCAGTATTTT,CASSYRSDTQYF
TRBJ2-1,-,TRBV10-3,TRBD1,TGTGCCATCAGTGACCCCCGAGACAGGGTTGAGCAGTTCTTC,CAISDPRDRVEQFF
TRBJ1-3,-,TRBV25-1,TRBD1,TGTGCCAGCAGTGACCTCCGGACAGGGACCGCGAACACCATATATTTT,CASSDLRTGTANTIYF
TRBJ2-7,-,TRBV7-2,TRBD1,TGTGCCAGCAGCTCCCTAGTGACAGGGGGGTACGAGCAGTACTTC,CASSSLVTGGYEQYF
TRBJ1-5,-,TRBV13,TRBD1,TGTGCCAGCAGCGTCCGACAGGGGGCAGGGCAGCCCCAGCATTTT,CASSVRQGAGQPQHF
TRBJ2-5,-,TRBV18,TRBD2,TGTGCCAGCTCACCACCGGCGGGGGGCCTACAAAATCAAGAGACCCAGTACTTC,CASSPPAGGLQNQETQYF
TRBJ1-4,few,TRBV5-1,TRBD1,TGCGCCAGCAGCTACGGGACAGGGGAGAAACTGTTTTTT,CASSYGTGEKLFF
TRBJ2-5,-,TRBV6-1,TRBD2,TGTGCCAGCGATCCAGCGGGGGGGTCGGAGACCCAGTACTTC,CASDPAGGSETQYF
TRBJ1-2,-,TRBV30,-,TGTGCCTGGAGCCACCCCGCGACAGCCCGATATGGCTACACCTTC,CAWSHPATARYGYTF